The text below deals with one TCR beta chain. Its specificity is unknown. The data were taken from a study of T cell responses to AZD1222 COVID-19 vaccine. There are 16 residues in the CDR3. CDR1 is SGHAT, CDR2 FQNNGV, per germline. The V segment lost 0 bases and the J segment 4 bases; nucleotides outside the gene matches: 6. Sequencing used immunoSEQ multiplex PCR; TCRdb keeps in-frame clones, though not all of them. The sample has over 30,000 clones, 88% seen once. General study findings and limits: Donors were mostly white British, more females; clonal diversity possibly underestimated. Baseline seropositivity characterized only a handful of AZD1222 recipients. There were repertoire samples only from the period after the peak T cell response. Close to half of all spike-specific TCRs reportedly target regions of the variants that are unmutated.

The chain combines TRBV11-2 with TRBJ2-3, with TRBD2 matching over 8 bases. This sequence was found in an adult who received the MenACWY meningococcal vaccine as a control. The sample in question was peripheral blood, obtained 28 days after the second dose of the MenACWY control vaccine. Written as DNA, the CDR3 is TGTGCCAGCAGCTTAGAGGTAGCGGGAATCCCAGATACGCAGTATTTT. It encodes CASSLEVAGIPDTQYF. Drawing the rest from reference TRBV11-2 and TRBJ2-3, the complete variable domain is EAGVAQSPRYKIIEKRQSVAFWCNPISGHATLYWYQQILGQGPKLLIQFQNNGVVDDSQLPKDRFSAERLKGVDSTLKIQPAKLEDSAVYLCASSLEVAGIPDTQYFGPGTRLTVL.